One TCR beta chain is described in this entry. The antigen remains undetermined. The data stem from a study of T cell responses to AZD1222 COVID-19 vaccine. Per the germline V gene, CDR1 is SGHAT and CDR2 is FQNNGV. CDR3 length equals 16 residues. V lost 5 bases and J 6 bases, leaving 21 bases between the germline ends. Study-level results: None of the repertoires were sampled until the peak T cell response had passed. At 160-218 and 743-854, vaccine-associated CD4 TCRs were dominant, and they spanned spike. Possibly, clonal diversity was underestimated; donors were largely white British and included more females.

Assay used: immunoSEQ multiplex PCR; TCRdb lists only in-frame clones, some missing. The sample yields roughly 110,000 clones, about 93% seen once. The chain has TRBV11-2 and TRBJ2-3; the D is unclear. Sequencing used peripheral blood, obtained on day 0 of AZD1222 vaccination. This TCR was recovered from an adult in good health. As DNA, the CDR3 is TGTGCCAGCAGCCACAGAGGAACAGAAGGGTTCGATACGCAGTATTTT. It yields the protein CASSHRGTEGFDTQYF.